Presented here are 8 T cell receptor beta chains from one specimen sequenced in a study of T cell repertoires in cytomegalovirus infection. TCRdb processed the reads anew with MiXCR; each CDR3 protein has one entry. The data contain hundreds of thousands of distinct CDR3 sequences, just under 30% of them seen just once; the ten biggest clones take up 20%. For these receptors, no antigen is known. This specimen consisted of cultured PBMCs, obtained from culture after CMV antigen stimulation. The receptors stem from a human donor in good health (CMV status not recorded). Some clones in this sample may be carry-over from other donors' samples.

This clonotype was detected only a few times. The chain employs TRBV20-1 and TRBJ1-5, with D uncertain. Germline lookup yields CDR1 DFQATT and CDR2 SNEGSKA (reference sequence). The ends were cut back, 1 base at V and 0 bases at J, with 10 bases in the middle. The CDR3 length is 15 residues. The CDR3 sequence is CSARVGKYSNQPQHF. The DNA for the CDR3 is TGCAGTGCTAGAGTCGGGAAGTATAGCAATCAGCCCCAGCATTTT.

The V call is TRBV12-3 or TRBV12-4, the J call TRBJ2-5; possibly TRBD2 for D (6 bases). V was trimmed by 3 bases and J by 6 bases, leaving 11 bases between them. The CDR3 is made up of 13 amino acids. The CDR3 region is CASSFRGSQTQYF. CDR3 in DNA: TGTGCCAGCAGTTTTCGGGGGAGTCAGACCCAGTACTTC.

This clonotype turned up a few times. This chain joins TRBV12-3 or TRBV12-4 and TRBJ2-1; D uncertain. The CDR3 sequence is 11 residues long. V lost 3 bases to trimming and J lost 10 bases, with 7 bases between them. The CDR3 here is CASSLMGEQFF. In DNA, the CDR3 is TGTGCCAGCAGTTTGATGGGAGAGCAGTTCTTC.

In its sample, this clonotype was seen a few times. V usage is TRBV7-9 and J usage is TRBJ1-5; no reliable D call. CDR1 is SEHNR, CDR2 FQNEAQ, per germline (reference sequence). The CDR3 is made up of 15 amino acids. Trimming stripped 0 bases from V and 6 bases from J, with 12 bases between. CDR3 DNA sequence: TGTGCCAGCAGCTTAGCTACATCCCCCGGTCAGCCCCAGCATTTT. Amino acid sequence: CASSLATSPGQPQHF.

The chain couples TRBV7-2 to TRBJ2-1; 8 bases are shared with TRBD2. J was trimmed by 14 bases and V by 4 bases; bases with no gene match: 7. From germline, CDR1 is SGHTA and CDR2 FQGNSA. The CDR3 loop spans 12 amino acids. The CDR3 is CASSSGLGRKFF. CDR3 DNA: TGTGCCAGCAGCTCGGGACTAGGTCGGAAGTTCTTC.

This clonotype was recorded a few times. The J gene is TRBJ2-7, the V gene TRBV7-9, with 12 bases identical to TRBD1. J lost 2 bases, V lost 5 bases, and 10 bases had no gene match. The CDR3 spans 17 residues. Germline assignment: CDR1 SEHNR and CDR2 FQNEAQ (reference sequence). Here the CDR3 DNA reads TGTGCCAGCAGCCCTAGTGTGGGGGACAGGGGGCCCTACGAGCAGTACTTC. This codes for CASSPSVGDRGPYEQYF.

This chain links TRBV12-3 or TRBV12-4 with TRBJ1-1, with 8 bases that match TRBD1. V lost 5 bases and J lost 6; bases outside the gene matches: 5. This CDR3 contains 13 residues. DNA of the CDR3: TGTGCCAGCAGTCTACAGGGGGGACCTGAAGCTTTCTTT. It translates to CASSLQGGPEAFF.

This clonotype has a handful of counts. The chain links TRBV2 to TRBJ2-4; D is undetermined. The V end lost 10 bases, the J end lost 0 bases, and 10 bases lay between the germline ends. CDR1 is SNHLY, CDR2 FYNNEI, per germline. The CDR3 has 13 amino acids. DNA of the CDR3: TGTGCCACCAGCCGAATAGCCAAAAACATTCAGTACTTC. As protein: CATSRIAKNIQYF.